The source of this T cell receptor (beta chain) is a study of blood T cell repertoires in COVID-19. At the level of the study: Italy, Spain and the United States were the sources of the convalescent and acute COVID-19 samples. T cells, B-cell-depleted T cells, or PBMCs supplied cDNA or gDNA.

Per germline, CDR1 MRHNA and CDR2 SNTAGT. V lost 6 bases and J lost 2; bases outside the gene matches: 7. This CDR3 spans 15 amino acids. Authors' data handling: Counts of nucleated cells, estimated from reference gene primer amplification, were obtained. The table came from immunoSEQ multiplex PCR; TCRdb's copy has only in-frame clones and leaves some out. V and J calls and clone size come straight from that table; D and trimming were deduced from the DNA. The sample has about 86,000 clones; over 70% are singletons. J is TRBJ2-1 and V is TRBV6-4; 7 nucleotides align to TRBD2. The sequence came from a woman aged 80 or over with active or convalescent COVID-19. Sequenced: peripheral blood. The CDR3 loop reads CASSLDGGAYNEQFF. As DNA, the CDR3 is TGTGCCAGCAGCCTTGATGGGGGGGCCTACAATGAGCAGTTCTTC.